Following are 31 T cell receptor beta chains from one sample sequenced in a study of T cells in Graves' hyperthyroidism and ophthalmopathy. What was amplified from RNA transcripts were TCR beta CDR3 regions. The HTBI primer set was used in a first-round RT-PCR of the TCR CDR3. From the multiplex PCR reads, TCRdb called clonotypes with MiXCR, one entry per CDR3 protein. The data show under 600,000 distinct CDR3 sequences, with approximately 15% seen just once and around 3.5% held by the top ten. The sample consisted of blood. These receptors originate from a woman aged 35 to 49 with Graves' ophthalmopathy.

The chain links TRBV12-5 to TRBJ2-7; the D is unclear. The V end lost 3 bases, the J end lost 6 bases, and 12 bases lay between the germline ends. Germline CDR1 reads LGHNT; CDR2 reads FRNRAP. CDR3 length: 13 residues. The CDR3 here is CASGFLAGGEQYF. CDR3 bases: TGTGCTAGTGGTTTCTTGGCAGGCGGCGAGCAGTACTTC.

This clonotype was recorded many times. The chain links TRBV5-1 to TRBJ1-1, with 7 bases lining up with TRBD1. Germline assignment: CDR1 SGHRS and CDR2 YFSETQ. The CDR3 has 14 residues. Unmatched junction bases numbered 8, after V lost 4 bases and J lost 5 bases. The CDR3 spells CASSMEGAWTEAFF. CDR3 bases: TGCGCCAGCAGCATGGAGGGGGCTTGGACTGAAGCTTTCTTT.

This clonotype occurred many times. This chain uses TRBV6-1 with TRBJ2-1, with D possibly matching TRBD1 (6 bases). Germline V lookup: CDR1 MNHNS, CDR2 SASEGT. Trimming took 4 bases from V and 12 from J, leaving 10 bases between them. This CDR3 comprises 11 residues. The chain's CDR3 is CASSGTDMQFF. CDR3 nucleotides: TGTGCCAGCAGTGGGACAGACATGCAGTTCTTC.

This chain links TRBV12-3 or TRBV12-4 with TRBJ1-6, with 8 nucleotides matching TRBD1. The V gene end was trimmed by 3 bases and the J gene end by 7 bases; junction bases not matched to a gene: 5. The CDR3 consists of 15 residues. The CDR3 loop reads CASSFSGQVNSPLHF. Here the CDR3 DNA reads TGTGCCAGCAGTTTTTCGGGACAGGTGAATTCACCCCTCCACTTT.

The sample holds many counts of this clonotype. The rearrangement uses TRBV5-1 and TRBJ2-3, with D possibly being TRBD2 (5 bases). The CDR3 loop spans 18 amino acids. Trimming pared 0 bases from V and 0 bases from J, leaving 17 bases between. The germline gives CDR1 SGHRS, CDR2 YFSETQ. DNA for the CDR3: TGCGCCAGCAGCTTGGAAGGTCTAGCCGTCTATAGCACAGATACGCAGTATTTT. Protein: CASSLEGLAVYSTDTQYF.

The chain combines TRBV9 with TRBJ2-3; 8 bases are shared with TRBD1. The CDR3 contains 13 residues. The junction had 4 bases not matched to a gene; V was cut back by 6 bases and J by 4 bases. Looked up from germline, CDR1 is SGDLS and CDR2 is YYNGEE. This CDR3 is CASNPGGADTQYF. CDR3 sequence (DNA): TGTGCCAGCAACCCAGGGGGCGCAGATACGCAGTATTTT.

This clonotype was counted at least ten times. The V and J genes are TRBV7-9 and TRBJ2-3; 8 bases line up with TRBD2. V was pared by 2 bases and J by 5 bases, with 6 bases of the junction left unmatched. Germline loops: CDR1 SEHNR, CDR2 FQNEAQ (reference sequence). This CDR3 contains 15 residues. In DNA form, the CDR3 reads TGTGCCAGCAGCTTATTTGCGGGGGGAAAAGATACGCAGTATTTT. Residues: CASSLFAGGKDTQYF.

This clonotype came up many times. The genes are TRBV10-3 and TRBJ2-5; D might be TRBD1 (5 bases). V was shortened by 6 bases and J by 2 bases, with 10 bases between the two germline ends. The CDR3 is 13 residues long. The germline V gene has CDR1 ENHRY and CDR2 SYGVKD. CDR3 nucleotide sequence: TGTGCCATCAGCACACAGGAACAAGAGACCCAGTACTTC. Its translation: CAISTQEQETQYF.

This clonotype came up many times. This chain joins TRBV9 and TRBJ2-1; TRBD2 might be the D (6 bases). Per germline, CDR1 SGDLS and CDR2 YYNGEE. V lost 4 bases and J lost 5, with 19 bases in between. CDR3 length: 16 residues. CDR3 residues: CASSPRGELGNNEQFF. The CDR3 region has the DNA TGTGCCAGCAGCCCCCGCGGGGAGCTGGGAAACAATGAGCAGTTCTTC. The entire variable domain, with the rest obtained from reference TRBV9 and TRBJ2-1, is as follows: DSGVTQTPKHLITATGQRVTLRCSPRSGDLSVYWYQQSLDQGLQFLIQYYNGEERAKGNILERFSAQQFPDLHSELNLSSLELGDSALYFCASSPRGELGNNEQFFGPGTRLTVL.

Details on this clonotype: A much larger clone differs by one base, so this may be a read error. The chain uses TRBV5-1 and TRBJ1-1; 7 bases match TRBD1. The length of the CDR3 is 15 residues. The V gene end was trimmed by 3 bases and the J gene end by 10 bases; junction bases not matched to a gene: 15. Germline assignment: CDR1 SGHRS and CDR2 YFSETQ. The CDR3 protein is CASSSDIQGEIGAFF. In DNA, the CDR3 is TGCGCCAGCAGCTCGGACATCCAGGGGGAGATTGGAGCTTTCTTT.

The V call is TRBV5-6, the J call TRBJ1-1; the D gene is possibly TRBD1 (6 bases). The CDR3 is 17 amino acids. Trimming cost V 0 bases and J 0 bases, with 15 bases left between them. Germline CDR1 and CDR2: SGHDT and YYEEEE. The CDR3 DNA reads TGTGCCAGCAGCTTGGCGGGGACACTATTCATGAACACTGAAGCTTTCTTT. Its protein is CASSLAGTLFMNTEAFF.

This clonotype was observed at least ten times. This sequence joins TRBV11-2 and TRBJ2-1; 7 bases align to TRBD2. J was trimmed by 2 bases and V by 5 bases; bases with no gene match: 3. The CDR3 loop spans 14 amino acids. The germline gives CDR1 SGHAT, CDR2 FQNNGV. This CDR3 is CASSRAGAYNEQFF. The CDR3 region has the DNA TGTGCCAGCAGCAGGGCGGGAGCCTACAATGAGCAGTTCTTC.

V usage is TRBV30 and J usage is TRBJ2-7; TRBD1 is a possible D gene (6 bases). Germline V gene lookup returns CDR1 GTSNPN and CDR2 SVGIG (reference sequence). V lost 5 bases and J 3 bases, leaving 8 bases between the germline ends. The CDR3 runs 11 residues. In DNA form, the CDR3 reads TGTGCCTGGGGGGACATCTACGAGCAGTACTTC. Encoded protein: CAWGDIYEQYF.

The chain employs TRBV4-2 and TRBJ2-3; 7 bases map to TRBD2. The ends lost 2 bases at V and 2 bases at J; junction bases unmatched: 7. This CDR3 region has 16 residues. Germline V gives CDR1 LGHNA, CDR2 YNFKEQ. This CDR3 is CASSQSEGTITDTQYF. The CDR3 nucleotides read TGTGCCAGCAGCCAATCGGAGGGGACTATCACAGATACGCAGTATTTT.

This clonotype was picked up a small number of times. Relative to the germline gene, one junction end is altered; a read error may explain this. The CDR3, as DNA: TGTGCCTGCAGAGCCCCGCCGGGACAGGGGGGCTCCGGGGAGCTGTTTTTT. Encoded protein: CACRAPPGQGGSGELFF. The V and J genes are TRBV28 and TRBJ2-2, with 11 bases identical to TRBD1. This CDR3 has 17 amino acids. Looked up from germline, CDR1 is MDHEN and CDR2 is SYDVKM.

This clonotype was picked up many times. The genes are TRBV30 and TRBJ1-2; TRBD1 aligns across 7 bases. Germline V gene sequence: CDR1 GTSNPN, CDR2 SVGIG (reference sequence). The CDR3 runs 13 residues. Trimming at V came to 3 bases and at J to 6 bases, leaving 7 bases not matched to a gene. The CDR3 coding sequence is TGTGCCTGGAGCCTAGGACAGGCCGATGGCTACACCTTC. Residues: CAWSLGQADGYTF.

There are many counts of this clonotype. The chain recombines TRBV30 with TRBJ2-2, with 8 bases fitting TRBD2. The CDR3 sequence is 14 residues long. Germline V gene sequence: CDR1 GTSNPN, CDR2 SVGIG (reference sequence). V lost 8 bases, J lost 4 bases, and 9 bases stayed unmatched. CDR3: CAGVRGAGTGELFF. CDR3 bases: TGTGCCGGAGTGCGGGGGGCAGGCACCGGGGAGCTGTTTTTT.

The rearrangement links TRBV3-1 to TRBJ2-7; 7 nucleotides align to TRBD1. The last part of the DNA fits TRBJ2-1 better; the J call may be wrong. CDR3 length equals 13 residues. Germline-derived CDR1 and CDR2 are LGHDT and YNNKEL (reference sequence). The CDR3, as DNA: TGTGCCAGCACCAGCACAGGGGCCTACGAGCAGTTCTTC. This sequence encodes CASTSTGAYEQFF.

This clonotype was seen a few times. The CDR3 DNA follows: TGCAGCGTTGAGGGACAAGCCACTGAAGCTTTCTTT. Amino acid sequence: CSVEGQATEAFF. The chain recombines TRBV29-1 with TRBJ1-1; tentatively, D is TRBD1 (6 bases). V was trimmed by 3 bases and J by 4 bases, leaving 9 bases between them. This CDR3 region has 12 residues. Germline CDR1 SQVTM, CDR2 ANQGSEA. The full variable domain, in which reference TRBV29-1 and TRBJ1-1 provide the parts outside the CDR3, is SAVISQKPSRDICQRGTSLTIQCQVDSQVTMMFWYRQQPGQSLTLIATANQGSEATYESGFVIDKFPISRPNLTFSTLTVSNMSPEDSSIYLCSVEGQATEAFFGQGTRLTVV.

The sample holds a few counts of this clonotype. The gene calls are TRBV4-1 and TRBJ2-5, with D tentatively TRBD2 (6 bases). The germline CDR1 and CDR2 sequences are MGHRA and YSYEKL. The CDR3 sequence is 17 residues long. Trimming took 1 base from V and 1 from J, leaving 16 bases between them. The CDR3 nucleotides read TGCGCCAGCAGCCAAGGGATTCTACGGGGGACCCAAGAGACCCAGTACTTC. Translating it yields CASSQGILRGTQETQYF.

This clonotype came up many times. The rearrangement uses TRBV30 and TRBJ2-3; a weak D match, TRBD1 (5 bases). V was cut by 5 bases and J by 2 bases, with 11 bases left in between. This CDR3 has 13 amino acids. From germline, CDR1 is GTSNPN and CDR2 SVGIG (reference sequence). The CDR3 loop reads CAWGQGVTDTQYF. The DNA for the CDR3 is TGTGCCTGGGGACAAGGCGTCACAGATACGCAGTATTTT. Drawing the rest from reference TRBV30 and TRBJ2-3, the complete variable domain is SQTIHQWPATLVQPVGSPLSLECTVEGTSNPNLYWYRQAAGRGLQLLFYSVGIGQISSEVPQNLSASRPQDRQFILSSKKLLLSDSGFYLCAWGQGVTDTQYFGPGTRLTVL.

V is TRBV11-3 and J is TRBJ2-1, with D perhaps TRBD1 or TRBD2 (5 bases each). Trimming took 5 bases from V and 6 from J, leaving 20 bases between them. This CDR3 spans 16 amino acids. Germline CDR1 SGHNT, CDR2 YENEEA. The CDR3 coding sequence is TGTGCCAGCAGCCCCTCCACCGGGGCTACCTTCAATGAGCAGTTCTTC. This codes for CASSPSTGATFNEQFF.

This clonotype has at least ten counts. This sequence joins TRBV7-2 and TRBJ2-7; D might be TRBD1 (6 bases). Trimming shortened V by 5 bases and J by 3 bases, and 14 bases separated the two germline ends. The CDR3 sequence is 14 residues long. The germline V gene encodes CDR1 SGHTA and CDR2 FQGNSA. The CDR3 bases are TGTGCCAGCAGCCGCTGGACAGATAACTACGAGCAGTACTTC. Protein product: CASSRWTDNYEQYF.

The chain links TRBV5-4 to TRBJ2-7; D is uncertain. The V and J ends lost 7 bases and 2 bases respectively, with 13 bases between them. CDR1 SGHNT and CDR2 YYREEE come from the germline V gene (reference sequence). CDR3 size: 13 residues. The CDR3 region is CASRSMGTYEQYF. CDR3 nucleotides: TGTGCCAGCCGCAGTATGGGGACCTACGAGCAGTACTTC.

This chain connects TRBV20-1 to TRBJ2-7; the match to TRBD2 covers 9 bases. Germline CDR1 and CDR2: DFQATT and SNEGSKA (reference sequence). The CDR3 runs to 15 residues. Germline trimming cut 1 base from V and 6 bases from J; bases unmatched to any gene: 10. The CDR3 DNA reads TGCAGTGCTAGAGGGTCCCCTAGCGGGAACGGCGAGCAGTACTTC. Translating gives CSARGSPSGNGEQYF.

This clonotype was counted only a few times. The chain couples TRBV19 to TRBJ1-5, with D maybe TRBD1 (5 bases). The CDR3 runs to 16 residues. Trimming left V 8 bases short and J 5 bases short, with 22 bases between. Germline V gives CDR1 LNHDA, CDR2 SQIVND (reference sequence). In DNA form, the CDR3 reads TGTGCCAGTGGGGGATTTTTTCAGGGCGAGGATCAGCCCCAGCATTTT. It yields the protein CASGGFFQGEDQPQHF.

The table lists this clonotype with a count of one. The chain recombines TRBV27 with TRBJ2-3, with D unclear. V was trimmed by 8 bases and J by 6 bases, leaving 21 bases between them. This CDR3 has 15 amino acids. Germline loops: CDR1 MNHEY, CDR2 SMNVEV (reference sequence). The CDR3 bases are TGTGCCAGCGGGTACAGTTATTGGGCCGTGGATACGCAGTATTTT. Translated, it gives CASGYSYWAVDTQYF.

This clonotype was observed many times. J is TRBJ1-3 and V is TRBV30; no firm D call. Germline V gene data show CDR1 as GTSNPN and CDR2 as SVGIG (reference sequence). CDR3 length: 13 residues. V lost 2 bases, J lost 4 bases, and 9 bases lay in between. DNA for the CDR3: TGTGCCTGGAGTTGGGTGAGCGGAAACACCATATATTTT. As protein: CAWSWVSGNTIYF.

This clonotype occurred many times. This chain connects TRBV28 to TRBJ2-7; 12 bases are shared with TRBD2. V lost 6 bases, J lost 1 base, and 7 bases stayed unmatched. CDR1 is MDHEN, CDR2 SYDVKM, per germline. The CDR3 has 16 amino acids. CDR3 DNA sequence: TGTGCCAGCAGACTGTCAGGACTAGCGGGATCCTACGAGCAGTACTTC. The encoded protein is CASRLSGLAGSYEQYF.

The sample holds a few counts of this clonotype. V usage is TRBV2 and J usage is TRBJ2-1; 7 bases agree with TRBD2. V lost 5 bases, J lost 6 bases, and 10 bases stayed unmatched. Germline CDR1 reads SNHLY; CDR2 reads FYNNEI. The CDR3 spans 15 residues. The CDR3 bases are TGTGCCAGCAGTTTATATGGACTAGGGCGCAATGAGCAGTTCTTC. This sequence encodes CASSLYGLGRNEQFF. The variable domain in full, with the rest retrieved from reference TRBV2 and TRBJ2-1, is EPEVTQTPSHQVTQMGQEVILRCVPISNHLYFYWYRQILGQKVEFLVSFYNNEISEKSEIFDDQFSVERPDGSNFTLKIRSTKLEDSAMYFCASSLYGLGRNEQFFGPGTRLTVL.

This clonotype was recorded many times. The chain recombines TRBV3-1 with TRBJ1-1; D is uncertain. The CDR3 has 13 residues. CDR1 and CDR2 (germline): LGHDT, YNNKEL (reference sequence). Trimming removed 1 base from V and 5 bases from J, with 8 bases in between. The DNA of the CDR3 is TGTGCCAGCAGCCAAGGTAGGTTGACTGAAGCTTTCTTT. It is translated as CASSQGRLTEAFF.